The clone carrying this TCR beta chain occurred many times. The antigen remains undetermined. Included in the TCR beta cDNA libraries were unique molecular identifiers. TCRdb independently ran MiXCR on the PCR reads; one entry per CDR3 protein. Among about 540,000 distinct CDR3 sequences listed, around 34% were seen once. The CDR3 runs 12 residues. The V end lost 1 base, the J end lost 3 bases, and 4 bases lay between the germline ends. Per the germline V gene, CDR1 is SGHVS and CDR2 is FQNEAQ. The sample belongs to a study of post-analysis software for immune sequencing data. Overall study results and limits: For normalized Chao1 diversity, multiple sclerosis patients scored significantly lower than controls did. TRBV5-6, TRBV5-1 and TRBV20-1 were among five TRBV segments more frequent in patients than controls.

V usage is TRBV7-8 and J usage is TRBJ2-7, with no clear D. This sequence originates from a girl younger than 18 with multiple sclerosis. Sequencing was performed on blood. This chain's CDR3 is CASSLVDYEQYF. The CDR3 nucleotides read TGTGCCAGCAGCTTAGTGGACTACGAGCAGTACTTC.